Listed here are 2 T cell receptor beta chains from one sample, sequenced in a study of shared clonotypes between healthy human individuals (dated by TCRdb to 2018 to 2021). For the CD8 naive samples, CD45RO-negative cells were positively selected for CCR7, yielding a CD45RA+CCR7+ population from which TemRA cells were excluded. The protocol used for the library was the immunoSEQ multiplex PCR assay. TCRdb took over this immuneACCESS table, retaining in-frame rearrangements with V and J assigned. Such tables are incomplete; in checked studies, under half of the missing clones stem from an unresolved V gene, and the remainder is unexplained. The sample data list about 2.1 million clones, and about 94% of these were observed just once. In total, the top ten clones hold about 1.7% of the sample. What was sequenced was naive CD8+ T cells from PBMCs. Per the publication, the cell subset or site label means: CD45RA+CCR7+. The receptor source for this set is a man aged 18 to 30 in good health. Some clones in this sample may be carry-over from other donors' samples.

The rearrangement joins TRBV11-2 to TRBJ2-2; 7 bases line up with TRBD2. The CDR3 extends over 17 amino acids. Trimming at V came to 7 bases and at J to 6 bases, leaving 17 bases not matched to a gene. CDR1 is SGHAT and CDR2 is FQNNGV in the germline V gene. This chain's CDR3 is CASTSRGRREAPGELFF. CDR3 bases: TGTGCCAGCACCTCGCGAGGGAGACGGGAGGCTCCCGGGGAGCTGTTTTTT.

The J gene is TRBJ1-2, the V gene TRBV5-4, with 7 positions matching TRBD1. The CDR3 spans 18 residues. CDR1 SGHNT and CDR2 YYREEE come from the germline V gene (reference sequence). The V and J ends lost 7 bases and 1 base, in that order; junction bases with no gene match: 19. The CDR3 spells CASGDLRDSLFLNYGYTF. The CDR3 bases are TGTGCCAGCGGCGACTTACGGGACAGCTTATTTCTTAACTATGGCTACACCTTC. Based on the CDR3 plus reference TRBV5-4 and TRBJ1-2, the full variable domain is ETGVTQSPTHLIKTRGQQVTLRCSSQSGHNTVSWYQQALGQGPQFIFQYYREEENGRGNFPPRFSGLQFPNYSSELNVNALELDDSALYLCASGDLRDSLFLNYGYTFGSGTRLTVV.